This T cell receptor beta chain was obtained from a study of T cell responses to AZD1222 COVID-19 vaccine. Across the whole study: Pooling of second doses given at about 4 or about 12 weeks was done. Study-wide results and caveats: Clonal diversity may have been underestimated in mostly white British donors. Vaccine-associated CD4 TCRs ranged over spike, dominating at 160-218 and 743-854. Sampled repertoires all dated from after the peak T cell response.

The V segment lost 6 bases and the J segment 7 bases; nucleotides outside the gene matches: 10. Germline V gives CDR1 MNHEY, CDR2 SVGAGI. The CDR3 totals 15 residues. Assay used: immunoSEQ multiplex PCR; TCRdb lists only in-frame clones, some missing. The table shows 110,000 to 150,000 clones, with approximately 85% occurring only once. This clone was observed a few times. Its antigen remains unknown. The sequencing here drew on peripheral blood, taken on day 0 of AZD1222 vaccination. The receptor was isolated from an adult in good health. This chain uses TRBV6-5 with TRBJ2-3; 10 nucleotides match TRBD2. As DNA, the CDR3 is TGTGCCAGCAGCCCACTAGCGGGGTTCATGAATACGCAGTATTTT. Amino acid sequence: CASSPLAGFMNTQYF.